Listed below are T cell receptor beta chains from one sample, sequenced in a study of blood T cell repertoires in COVID-19. The assay was immunoSEQ multiplex PCR, and TCRdb's table has in-frame clones only and misses some. The sample records some 44,000 clones, about 91% being singletons. Sequencing input: peripheral blood. The receptors shown here come from a man aged 45-60 years with active COVID-19. The CDR3 runs from the conserved cysteine through the conserved F or W. The D gene is left open where the match is weak. Only some rows state a clone size, as once, few, many or a class for expanded clones.

>TRBJ2-2|TRBV6-1|.|TRBD2
CASSELGGMFF
TGTGCCAGCAGTGAACTGGGGGGGATGTTTTTT
>TRBJ2-5|TRBV5-1|.|.
CASSPELAETQYF
TGCGCCAGCAGCCCGGAGCTGGCTGAGACCCAGTACTTC
>TRBJ2-5|TRBV7-6|.|TRBD2
CASSLGVGRASGGRDQYF
TGTGCCAGCAGCTTAGGTGTTGGTCGGGCTAGCGGGGGTCGGGACCAGTACTTC
>TRBJ2-3|TRBV3-1/TRBV3-2|.|TRBD2
CASSQDTSGRSGDTQYF
TGTGCCAGCAGCCAAGATACTAGCGGGAGGTCGGGGGATACGCAGTATTTT
>TRBJ2-7|TRBV27|.|.
CASRRADSYEQYF
TGTGCCAGCAGAAGAGCGGACTCCTACGAGCAGTACTTC
>TRBJ1-6|TRBV30|.|.
CAWSRGGENSPLHF
TGTGCCTGGAGTCGGGGTGGGGAAAATTCACCCCTCCACTTT
>TRBJ2-7|TRBV27|.|.
CASSLAGSYEQYF
TGTGCCAGCAGTTTGGCAGGTTCCTACGAGCAGTACTTC
>TRBJ1-2|TRBV6-5|.|TRBD1
CASTSPDRMDYGYTF
TGTGCCAGCACCTCACCGGACAGGATGGACTATGGCTACACCTTC
>TRBJ2-5|TRBV4-2|.|TRBD2
CASSQSKGLAGQETQYF
TGTGCCAGCAGCCAAAGTAAAGGACTAGCGGGCCAAGAGACCCAGTACTTC
>TRBJ1-1|TRBV11-3|.|.
CASSLGPPSTEAFF
TGTGCCAGCAGCTTAGGACCCCCTAGCACTGAAGCTTTCTTT
>TRBJ2-2|TRBV9|.|.
CASSVAMTGELFF
TGTGCCAGCAGCGTAGCTATGACCGGGGAGCTGTTTTTT
>TRBJ2-7|TRBV18|once|.
CASSPGENEQYF
TGTGCCAGCTCACCAGGGGAGAACGAGCAGTACTTC
>TRBJ2-6|TRBV7-2|.|TRBD1
CASSLETGYSGANVLTF
TGTGCCAGCAGCTTGGAGACAGGGTACTCTGGGGCCAACGTCCTGACTTTC
>TRBJ1-4|TRBV5-6|.|.
CASRPYDRTDEKLFF
TGTGCCAGCAGACCTTATGACAGGACGGATGAAAAACTGTTTTTT